The T cell receptor beta chain under discussion was sequenced for a study of T cell repertoires in cytomegalovirus infection (dated by TCRdb to between 2018 and 2020). Turning to the overall study: Alongside well-studied HLA-B-restricted epitopes, the peptide stimulations were aimed at recently identified HLA-C-restricted CMV epitopes, whose presentation resists viral immunomodulation. Donor HLA type was relevant to the analysis, because carriage of CMV infection together with the matching HLA type was indicated by public TCR beta signatures. The full study reports these points: The ex vivo response was dominated by HLA-C-restricted CMV-specific TCR beta clonotypes, which also provided the single most frequent clonotype in two of eight donors. Cumulative frequency of public TCR beta family members discriminated carriers of CMV infection plus the relevant HLA type in this cohort and an independent roughly 330-donor cohort.

V is shortened by 10 bases, J by 1 base, and the region joining them spans 16 bases. CDR1 ENHRY and CDR2 SYGVKD were looked up in the germline V gene. Inclusive of the bounding cysteine and phenylalanine, the CDR3 is 14 residues long. The entry retains the CDR3 DNA only, 42 bases that are in frame from base 1. Read against the paper, the sample's treatment or condition label means: in vitro stimulation with specific CMV peptide epitopes to enrich CMV-specific T cells. The listed sequencing device is Illumina HiSeq 1500. Using fastp trimming at Q25 and MiXCR clonotype assembly, TCRdb reanalyzed the public sequencing data and kept in-frame beta chains. Identical CDR3 protein sequences are pooled into one entry, listed with their most common genes and DNA. The sample contains under 150,000 distinct CDR3 sequences, about 30% of them found a single time. In total, the top ten clones hold more than 35% of the sample.

In this sample, this clonotype turned up many times. Its antigen is currently not known. No base-level quality is on record; no much larger clone is a single base apart. This clonotype originated in a human donor in good health (CMV status not recorded). Some clones in this sample may be carry-over from other donors' samples. The sample in question was CD8+ T cells from cultured PBMCs, obtained from culture after CMV antigen stimulation. The receptor chain draws on TRBV10-3 and TRBJ1-1, and the D gene may be TRBD1, 6 bases matching. Here is the DNA: TGTGCCAGCAGACAGGCCGATAGGAACACTGAAGCTTTCTTT. It encodes CASRQADRNTEAFF.